The rows below give T cell receptor beta chains drawn from one sample of a study of blood T cells in healthy people across ages. Using its own MiXCR run on the 5' RACE reads, TCRdb lists one record per CDR3 protein. Of fewer than 2,000,000 distinct CDR3 sequences listed, roughly two fifths were seen once; the top ten hold under 30%. The specimen was blood. All receptors derive from a human donor in good health. Both conserved end residues are part of each CDR3. A D gene is named only where the DNA matches it firmly. The listing skips clone size in some rows; elsewhere it reads once, few, many or a size class.

J gene: TRBJ2-1
clone size: few
V gene: TRBV7-2
D gene: TRBD2
CDR3 DNA: TGTGCCAGCAGCTTACCAATAGCGGGGGGGTCCAATGAGCAGTTCTTC
CDR3 protein: CASSLPIAGGSNEQFF

J gene: TRBJ1-2
clone size: .
V gene: TRBV4-3
D gene: TRBD1
CDR3 DNA: TGCGCCAGCAGCCTCGGGACAGAACCCTATGGCTACACCTTC
CDR3 protein: CASSLGTEPYGYTF

J gene: TRBJ2-7
clone size: .
V gene: TRBV2
D gene: .
CDR3 DNA: TGTGCCAGCAGTGAAGACTTAGATCCCTACGAGCAGTACTTC
CDR3 protein: CASSEDLDPYEQYF

J gene: TRBJ2-5
clone size: .
V gene: TRBV7-8
D gene: .
CDR3 DNA: TGTGCCAGCAGCTACGGACACACAGGGACCCAGTACTTC
CDR3 protein: CASSYGHTGTQYF

J gene: TRBJ2-1
clone size: few
V gene: TRBV7-2
D gene: .
CDR3 DNA: TGTGCCAGCAGCTTAGTTTTCTACAATGAGCAGTTCTTC
CDR3 protein: CASSLVFYNEQFF

J gene: TRBJ1-1
clone size: once
V gene: TRBV2
D gene: .
CDR3 DNA: TGTGCCAGCAGGCTTATGACAGAGAGCACTGAAGCTTTCTTT
CDR3 protein: CASRLMTESTEAFF

J gene: TRBJ1-2
clone size: few
V gene: TRBV7-2
D gene: TRBD1
CDR3 DNA: TGTGCCAGCAGCCCCCGGACAGGGCCGTATGGCTACACCTTC
CDR3 protein: CASSPRTGPYGYTF

J gene: TRBJ2-1
clone size: .
V gene: TRBV4-1
D gene: TRBD2
CDR3 DNA: TGCGCCAGCAGCTCCTCAACTAGCGGGGAGGACAATGAGCAGTTCTTC
CDR3 protein: CASSSSTSGEDNEQFF

J gene: TRBJ2-7
clone size: few
V gene: TRBV5-1
D gene: TRBD1
CDR3 DNA: TGCGCCAGCAGCTTGCAGACAGGGGTCGAGCAGTACTTC
CDR3 protein: CASSLQTGVEQYF

J gene: TRBJ2-3
clone size: .
V gene: TRBV29-1
D gene: TRBD2
CDR3 DNA: TGCAGCGCTAGCGGGGGGCGGCGAGATACGCAGTATTTT
CDR3 protein: CSASGGRRDTQYF

J gene: TRBJ2-1
clone size: few
V gene: TRBV7-2
D gene: .
CDR3 DNA: TGTGCCAGCAGCCCCCAGGTAGGTTCCTACAATGAGCAGTTCTTC
CDR3 protein: CASSPQVGSYNEQFF

J gene: TRBJ2-7
clone size: .
V gene: TRBV29-1
D gene: TRBD1
CDR3 DNA: TGCAGCGTTGAAGAGGGGGACAGGGCATCCTACGAGCAGTACTTC
CDR3 protein: CSVEEGDRASYEQYF

J gene: TRBJ2-2
clone size: .
V gene: TRBV4-3
D gene: TRBD1
CDR3 DNA: TGCGCCAGCAGCCATGACAGGGGGACCGGGGAGCTGTTTTTT
CDR3 protein: CASSHDRGTGELFF

J gene: TRBJ2-5
clone size: .
V gene: TRBV14
D gene: .
CDR3 DNA: TGTGCCAGCAGCCAATATCCCCGCACGGGGGAGACCCAGTACTTC
CDR3 protein: CASSQYPRTGETQYF

J gene: TRBJ1-1
clone size: few
V gene: TRBV29-1
D gene: .
CDR3 DNA: TGCAGCGTTGAGGTCCGGGGACAGAACACTGAAGCTTTCTTT
CDR3 protein: CSVEVRGQNTEAFF

J gene: TRBJ2-7
clone size: few
V gene: TRBV6-2/TRBV6-3
D gene: .
CDR3 DNA: TGTGCCAGCAGTTACGAGGGGGACTCCTACGAGCAGTACTTC
CDR3 protein: CASSYEGDSYEQYF

J gene: TRBJ2-1
clone size: .
V gene: TRBV9
D gene: TRBD2
CDR3 DNA: TGTGCCAGCCTCCCGTTCTCGGGGGGTAATGAGCAGTTCTTC
CDR3 protein: CASLPFSGGNEQFF

J gene: TRBJ2-5
clone size: many
V gene: TRBV9
D gene: TRBD1
CDR3 DNA: TGTGCCAGCAGCGTTTGGACAGGGTCGAGGGAGCAGTACTTC
CDR3 protein: CASSVWTGSREQYF

J gene: TRBJ2-5
clone size: few
V gene: TRBV18
D gene: TRBD1
CDR3 DNA: TGTGCCAGCTCTATGCTCGAGGGACAGGGGCAAGAGACCCAGTACTTC
CDR3 protein: CASSMLEGQGQETQYF

J gene: TRBJ2-3
clone size: .
V gene: TRBV7-3
D gene: TRBD2
CDR3 DNA: TGTGCCAGCAGCCCCCTAGCGGGGGCCGCCACAGATACGCAGTATTTT
CDR3 protein: CASSPLAGAATDTQYF

J gene: TRBJ2-7
clone size: .
V gene: TRBV7-7
D gene: TRBD2
CDR3 DNA: TGTGCCAGCAGAACCCTTAGCGGCCCAGCGGGGACTTACGAGCAGTACTTC
CDR3 protein: CASRTLSGPAGTYEQYF

J gene: TRBJ2-5
clone size: many
V gene: TRBV7-2
D gene: .
CDR3 DNA: TGTGCCAGCAGTTTAGGCCCCGAAGAGACCCAGTACTTC
CDR3 protein: CASSLGPEETQYF

J gene: TRBJ1-1
clone size: .
V gene: TRBV5-1
D gene: .
CDR3 DNA: TGCGCCAGCAGCTCTTTCGCCGGCGACGCTGAAGCTTTCTTT
CDR3 protein: CASSSFAGDAEAFF

J gene: TRBJ2-7
clone size: few
V gene: TRBV28
D gene: .
CDR3 DNA: TGTGCCAGCAGGTCCGCCGGACTGAACTACGAGCAGTACTTC
CDR3 protein: CASRSAGLNYEQYF

J gene: TRBJ2-3
clone size: .
V gene: TRBV20-1
D gene: TRBD1
CDR3 DNA: TGCAGTGCTAGCGACAGGGGGCATACAGATACGCAGTATTTT
CDR3 protein: CSASDRGHTDTQYF

J gene: TRBJ2-6
clone size: .
V gene: TRBV11-2
D gene: TRBD2
CDR3 DNA: TGTGCCAGCAGGATCTTAGCGGGGGGAGCCTCTGGGGCCAACGTCCTGACTTTC
CDR3 protein: CASRILAGGASGANVLTF

J gene: TRBJ1-5
clone size: .
V gene: TRBV27
D gene: TRBD1
CDR3 DNA: TGTGCCAGCAGTTTAAAATTGGGAACAGGGGGCAATCAGCCCCAGCATTTT
CDR3 protein: CASSLKLGTGGNQPQHF

J gene: TRBJ2-7
clone size: .
V gene: TRBV9
D gene: .
CDR3 DNA: TGTGCCAGCAGCGTCCAGGCGGACAGTTACGAGCAGTACTTC
CDR3 protein: CASSVQADSYEQYF

J gene: TRBJ2-1
clone size: few
V gene: TRBV15
D gene: TRBD1
CDR3 DNA: TGTGCCACCAGCAGAGAGGACAGGGGTCGTCCCGAGCAGTTCTTC
CDR3 protein: CATSREDRGRPEQFF

J gene: TRBJ2-5
clone size: few
V gene: TRBV12-3/TRBV12-4
D gene: .
CDR3 DNA: TGTGCCAGCAGTCTTGCGGGGCAAATAGAGACCCAGTACTTC
CDR3 protein: CASSLAGQIETQYF

J gene: TRBJ2-7
clone size: few
V gene: TRBV28
D gene: TRBD1
CDR3 DNA: TGTGCCAGCAGTACCCCGGGACAGGGTAACGAGCAGTACTTC
CDR3 protein: CASSTPGQGNEQYF

J gene: TRBJ1-5
clone size: once
V gene: TRBV28
D gene: .
CDR3 DNA: TGTGCCAGCAGTCTAGTAGAAGGAGATATAGTGAGTAGCAATCAGCCCCAGCATTTT
CDR3 protein: CASSLVEGDIVSSNQPQHF

J gene: TRBJ1-6
clone size: few
V gene: TRBV7-2
D gene: .
CDR3 DNA: TGTGCCAGCAGCTCTAGGGCCAACCCCGAAGGACCCCTCCACTTT
CDR3 protein: CASSSRANPEGPLHF

J gene: TRBJ1-1
clone size: .
V gene: TRBV7-3
D gene: .
CDR3 DNA: TGTGCCAGCAGCTTAACAAGAGGCCCTCTAACTGAAGCTTTCTTT
CDR3 protein: CASSLTRGPLTEAFF

J gene: TRBJ2-5
clone size: few
V gene: TRBV18
D gene: .
CDR3 DNA: TGTGCCAGCTCCCTACGACAGATCCCAGCGGACGGAGAGACCCAGTACTTC
CDR3 protein: CASSLRQIPADGETQYF

J gene: TRBJ2-3
clone size: .
V gene: TRBV11-3
D gene: .
CDR3 DNA: TGTGCCAGCAGCCCCTCTTCGGGCGGGCACACAGATACGCAGTATTTT
CDR3 protein: CASSPSSGGHTDTQYF

J gene: TRBJ2-5
clone size: .
V gene: TRBV20-1
D gene: .
CDR3 DNA: TGCAGTGCTAGATGGGCAGGGCTTAAAGAGACCCAGTACTTC
CDR3 protein: CSARWAGLKETQYF

J gene: TRBJ2-1
clone size: .
V gene: TRBV20-1
D gene: .
CDR3 DNA: TGCAGTGTTCTGACGGGGGCCCCCAATGAGCAGTTCTTC
CDR3 protein: CSVLTGAPNEQFF

J gene: TRBJ2-7
clone size: .
V gene: TRBV6-5
D gene: .
CDR3 DNA: TGTGCCAGCAGTAGGGGAACCCACGAGCAGTACTTC
CDR3 protein: CASSRGTHEQYF

J gene: TRBJ2-3
clone size: .
V gene: TRBV3-1
D gene: .
CDR3 DNA: TGTGCCAGCAGCCAGGTCGTGGCTTCAGCGGATACGCAGTATTTT
CDR3 protein: CASSQVVASADTQYF

J gene: TRBJ2-1
clone size: .
V gene: TRBV29-1
D gene: .
CDR3 DNA: TGCAGCGGCACAGGGCGCTCCTACAATGAGCAGTTCTTC
CDR3 protein: CSGTGRSYNEQFF

J gene: TRBJ2-3
clone size: .
V gene: TRBV5-6
D gene: .
CDR3 DNA: TGTGCCAGCAGCTTGGTAGGGGGTAACGGTGGGACGGATACGCAGTATTTT
CDR3 protein: CASSLVGGNGGTDTQYF

J gene: TRBJ2-5
clone size: .
V gene: TRBV27
D gene: .
CDR3 DNA: TGTGCCAGCAGTCACCAGGGTCGAGAGACCCAGTACTTC
CDR3 protein: CASSHQGRETQYF

J gene: TRBJ1-1
clone size: .
V gene: TRBV7-2
D gene: .
CDR3 DNA: TGTGCCAGCAGCTCAAATAGGGGAGCTTTCTTT
CDR3 protein: CASSSNRGAFF

J gene: TRBJ1-5
clone size: .
V gene: TRBV6-1
D gene: TRBD1
CDR3 DNA: TGTGCCAGCAGTTCATGGGACAGCAGAAAAGAACAGCCCCAGCATTTT
CDR3 protein: CASSSWDSRKEQPQHF

J gene: TRBJ1-4
clone size: .
V gene: TRBV5-6
D gene: .
CDR3 DNA: TGTGCCAGCAGCTTGGAGGCAGTGGTTAATGAAAAACTGTTTTTT
CDR3 protein: CASSLEAVVNEKLFF

J gene: TRBJ2-3
clone size: .
V gene: TRBV28
D gene: .
CDR3 DNA: TGTGCCAGCATCTCGCCGCGCAGCACAGATACGCAGTATTTT
CDR3 protein: CASISPRSTDTQYF

J gene: TRBJ1-1
clone size: few
V gene: TRBV20-1
D gene: .
CDR3 DNA: TGCAGTGCGGAGGGACAAGGTGAAGCTTTCTTT
CDR3 protein: CSAEGQGEAFF

J gene: TRBJ2-1
clone size: .
V gene: TRBV4-3
D gene: TRBD2
CDR3 DNA: TGCGCCAGCAGCCCACAGGCGGGGGGCTTCCACAATGAGCAGTTCTTC
CDR3 protein: CASSPQAGGFHNEQFF

J gene: TRBJ2-3
clone size: once
V gene: TRBV24-1
D gene: .
CDR3 DNA: TGTGCCACCAGTGGTTTTAAGGGTCTACGGACAGATACGCAGTATTTT
CDR3 protein: CATSGFKGLRTDTQYF

J gene: TRBJ1-2
clone size: few
V gene: TRBV7-8
D gene: .
CDR3 DNA: TGTGCCAGCAGCCGTGGAGGGGGTGGCTACACCTTC
CDR3 protein: CASSRGGGGYTF

J gene: TRBJ2-2
clone size: .
V gene: TRBV29-1
D gene: .
CDR3 DNA: TGCAGCGTCCCAGCGGCCGGGGAGCTGTTTTTT
CDR3 protein: CSVPAAGELFF

J gene: TRBJ2-1
clone size: many
V gene: TRBV7-8
D gene: TRBD2
CDR3 DNA: TGTGCCAGCAGCTTAGGGGGGGGAGACGTCTCCTACAATGAGCAGTTCTTC
CDR3 protein: CASSLGGGDVSYNEQFF